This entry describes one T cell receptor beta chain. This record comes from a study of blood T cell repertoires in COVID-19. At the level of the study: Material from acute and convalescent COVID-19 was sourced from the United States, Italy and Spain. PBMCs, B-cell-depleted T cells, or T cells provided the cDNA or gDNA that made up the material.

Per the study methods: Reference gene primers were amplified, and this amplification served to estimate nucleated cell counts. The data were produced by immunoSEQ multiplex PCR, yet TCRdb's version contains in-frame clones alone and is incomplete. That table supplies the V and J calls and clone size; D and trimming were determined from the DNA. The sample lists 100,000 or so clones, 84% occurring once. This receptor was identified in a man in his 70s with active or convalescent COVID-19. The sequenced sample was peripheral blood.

Written as DNA, the CDR3 is TGTGCCAGCAGCTTAATGGGCACAGGGACCAGGGTCGGGGAGCTGTTTTTT. Its translation is CASSLMGTGTRVGELFF. The genes are TRBV11-2 and TRBJ2-2; tentative D call: TRBD1 (6 bases). V was shortened by 2 bases and J by 7 bases, with 20 bases between the two germline ends. Germline V gene sequence: CDR1 SGHAT, CDR2 FQNNGV. CDR3 size: 17 residues.